This TCR beta chain was documented in a study of CD8+CD57+ T cells in acquired aplastic anemia. Whole-study context: Across the sorted CD4+ and CD8+ cells, DNA amounts averaged about 3.2 ug. As sequenced from healthy donors, CD4+ cells averaged roughly 10 million reads.

The CDR3 sequence is 15 residues long. V was clipped by 3 bases and J by 3 bases; unmatched bases: 4. Germline V gene data show CDR1 as SGDLS and CDR2 as YYNGEE. TCR beta VDJ combinations and CDR3 sequences were profiled from genomic DNA. TCRdb recomputed calls from the reads with MiXCR, one row per CDR3 protein. Here the sample spans roughly 130,000 distinct CDR3 sequences, 48% being singletons. Study-wide results and caveats: Between the patient and control groups, CD8+ Simpson's diversity did not differ significantly.

This clonotype has ten or more counts. Its antigen is unidentified. This receptor was identified in a human donor in good health, serving as a control. Specimen: sorted CD4+, CD8+, or CD8+CD57+ T cells (not recorded which) from PBMCs. This chain joins TRBV9 and TRBJ2-1, with 9 bases matching TRBD1. The CDR3 bases are TGTGCCAGCAGCGGCGGACAGGGGAACTACAATGAGCAGTTCTTC. This translates into CASSGGQGNYNEQFF.